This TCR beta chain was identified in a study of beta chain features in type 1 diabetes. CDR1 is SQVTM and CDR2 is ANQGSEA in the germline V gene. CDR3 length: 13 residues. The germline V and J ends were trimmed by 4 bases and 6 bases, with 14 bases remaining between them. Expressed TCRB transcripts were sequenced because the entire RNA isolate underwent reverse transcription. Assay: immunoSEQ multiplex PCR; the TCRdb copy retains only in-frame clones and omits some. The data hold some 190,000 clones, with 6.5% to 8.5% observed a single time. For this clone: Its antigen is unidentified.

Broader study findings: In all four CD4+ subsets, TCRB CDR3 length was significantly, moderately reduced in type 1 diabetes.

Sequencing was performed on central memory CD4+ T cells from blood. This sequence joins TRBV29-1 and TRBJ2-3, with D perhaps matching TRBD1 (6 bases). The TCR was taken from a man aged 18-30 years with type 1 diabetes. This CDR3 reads CSVGHRVRDTQYF. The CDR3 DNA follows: TGCAGCGTTGGGCACAGGGTCCGGGATACGCAGTATTTT.